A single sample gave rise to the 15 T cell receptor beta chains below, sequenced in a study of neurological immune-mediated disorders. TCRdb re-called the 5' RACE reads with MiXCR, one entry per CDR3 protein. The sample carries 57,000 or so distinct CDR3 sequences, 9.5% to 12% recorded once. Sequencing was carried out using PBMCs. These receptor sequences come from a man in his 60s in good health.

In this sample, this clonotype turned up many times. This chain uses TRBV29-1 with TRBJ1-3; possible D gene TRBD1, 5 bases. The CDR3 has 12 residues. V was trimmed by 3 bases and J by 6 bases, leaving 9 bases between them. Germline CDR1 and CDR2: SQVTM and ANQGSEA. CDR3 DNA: TGCAGCGTTGAGGGGACCTTAAACACCATATATTTT. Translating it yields CSVEGTLNTIYF. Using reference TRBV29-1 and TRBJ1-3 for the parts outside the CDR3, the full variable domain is SAVISQKPSRDICQRGTSLTIQCQVDSQVTMMFWYRQQPGQSLTLIATANQGSEATYESGFVIDKFPISRPNLTFSTLTVSNMSPEDSSIYLCSVEGTLNTIYFGEGSWLTVV.

In DNA, the CDR3 is TGTGCCAGCAGCACAAACGCGGCCGGGGAGCTGTTTTTT. Residues: CASSTNAAGELFF. The gene calls are TRBV7-2 and TRBJ2-2; D is ambiguous. V was pared by 5 bases and J by 6 bases, with 10 bases between. Germline CDR1 reads SGHTA; CDR2 reads FQGNSA. The CDR3 consists of 13 residues.

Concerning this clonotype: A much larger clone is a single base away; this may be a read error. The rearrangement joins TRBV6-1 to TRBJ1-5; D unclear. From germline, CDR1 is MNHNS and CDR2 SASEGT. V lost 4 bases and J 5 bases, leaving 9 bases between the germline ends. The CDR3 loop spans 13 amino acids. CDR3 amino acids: CASSGWEYQPQHF. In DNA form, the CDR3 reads TGTGCCAGCAGTGGGTGGGAATATCAGCCCCAGCATTTT.

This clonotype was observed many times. CDR3 amino acids: CASSQGTEPGPMFF. Here the CDR3 DNA reads TGCGCCAGCAGCCAGGGGACAGAGCCCGGGCCGATGTTTTTT. The V call is TRBV4-1, the J call TRBJ1-4, with 7 positions matching TRBD1. CDR1 is MGHRA, CDR2 YSYEKL, per germline. The CDR3 is 14 residues long. Germline trimming cut 3 bases from V and 15 bases from J; bases unmatched to any gene: 13.

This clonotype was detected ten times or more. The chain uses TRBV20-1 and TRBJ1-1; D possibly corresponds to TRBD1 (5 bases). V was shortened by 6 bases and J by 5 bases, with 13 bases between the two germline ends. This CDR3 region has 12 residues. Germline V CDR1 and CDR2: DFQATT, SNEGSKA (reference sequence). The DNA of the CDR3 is TGCAGTGCAGTCAGGGAGTATACTGAAGCTTTCTTT. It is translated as CSAVREYTEAFF.

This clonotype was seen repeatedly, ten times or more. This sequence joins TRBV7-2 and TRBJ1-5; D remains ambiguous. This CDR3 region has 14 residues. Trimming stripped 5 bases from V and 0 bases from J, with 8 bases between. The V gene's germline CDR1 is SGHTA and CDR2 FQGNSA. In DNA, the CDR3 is TGTGCCAGCAGCGCTTACGTTAGCAATCAGCCCCAGCATTTT. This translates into CASSAYVSNQPQHF. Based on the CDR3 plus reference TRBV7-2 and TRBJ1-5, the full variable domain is GAGVSQSPSNKVTEKGKDVELRCDPISGHTALYWYRQSLGQGLEFLIYFQGNSAPDKSGLPSDRFSAERTGGSVSTLTIQRTQQEDSAVYLCASSAYVSNQPQHFGDGTRLSIL.

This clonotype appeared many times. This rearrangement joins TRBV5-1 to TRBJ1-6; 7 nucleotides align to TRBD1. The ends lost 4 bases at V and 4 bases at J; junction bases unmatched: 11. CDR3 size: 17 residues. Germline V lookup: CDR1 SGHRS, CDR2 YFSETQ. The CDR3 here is CASSVSGTADYNSPLHF. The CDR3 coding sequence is TGCGCCAGCAGCGTGTCCGGGACAGCAGATTATAATTCACCCCTCCACTTT.

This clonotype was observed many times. CDR3 amino acids: CASSYDRAGTEAFF. The DNA of the CDR3 is TGTGCCAGCAGTTACGACAGGGCGGGGACTGAAGCTTTCTTT. The J gene is TRBJ1-1, the V gene TRBV6-6; 7 nucleotides agree with TRBD1. This CDR3 has 14 residues. The V gene end was trimmed by 2 bases and the J gene end by 5 bases; junction bases not matched to a gene: 5. CDR1 and CDR2 from the germline V gene are MNHNY and SVGAGI (reference sequence).

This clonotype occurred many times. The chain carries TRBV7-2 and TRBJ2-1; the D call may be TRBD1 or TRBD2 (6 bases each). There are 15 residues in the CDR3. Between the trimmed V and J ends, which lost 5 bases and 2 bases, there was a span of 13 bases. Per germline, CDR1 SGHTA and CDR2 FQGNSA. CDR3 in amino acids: CASSRGRGAYNEQFF. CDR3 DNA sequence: TGTGCCAGCAGCCGCGGAAGGGGGGCCTACAATGAGCAGTTCTTC.

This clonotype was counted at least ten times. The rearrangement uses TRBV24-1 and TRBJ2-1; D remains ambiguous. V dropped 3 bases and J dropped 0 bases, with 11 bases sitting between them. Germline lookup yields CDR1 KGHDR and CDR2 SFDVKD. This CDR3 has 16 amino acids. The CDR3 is CATSDDTVSSYNEQFF. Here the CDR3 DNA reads TGTGCCACCAGTGATGACACTGTAAGCTCCTACAATGAGCAGTTCTTC.

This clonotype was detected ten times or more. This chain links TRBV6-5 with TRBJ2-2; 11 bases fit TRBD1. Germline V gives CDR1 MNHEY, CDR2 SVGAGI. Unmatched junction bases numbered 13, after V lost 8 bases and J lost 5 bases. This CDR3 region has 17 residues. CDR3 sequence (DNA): TGTGCCAGCTCCTTTTCTTCCGGGACAGGGGGAACCGGGGAGCTGTTTTTT. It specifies CASSFSSGTGGTGELFF.

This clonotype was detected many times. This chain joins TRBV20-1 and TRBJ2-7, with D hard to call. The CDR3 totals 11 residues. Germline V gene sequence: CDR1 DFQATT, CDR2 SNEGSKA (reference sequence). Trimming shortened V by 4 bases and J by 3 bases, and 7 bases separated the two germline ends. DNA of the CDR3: TGCAGTGCTAAATGGGACTACGAGCAGTACTTC. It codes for CSAKWDYEQYF.

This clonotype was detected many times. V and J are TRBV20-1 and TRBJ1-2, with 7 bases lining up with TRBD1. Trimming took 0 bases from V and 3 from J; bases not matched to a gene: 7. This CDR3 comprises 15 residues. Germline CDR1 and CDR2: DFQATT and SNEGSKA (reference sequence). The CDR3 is CSARDLKGQDYGYTF. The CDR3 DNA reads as TGCAGTGCTAGAGATCTAAAAGGACAGGACTATGGCTACACCTTC.

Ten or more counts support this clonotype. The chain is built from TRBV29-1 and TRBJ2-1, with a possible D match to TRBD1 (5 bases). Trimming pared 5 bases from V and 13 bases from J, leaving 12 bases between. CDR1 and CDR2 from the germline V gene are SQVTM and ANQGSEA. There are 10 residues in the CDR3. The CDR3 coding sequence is TGCAGCGTTCCCCAGGGCCCCCAGTTCTTC. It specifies CSVPQGPQFF.

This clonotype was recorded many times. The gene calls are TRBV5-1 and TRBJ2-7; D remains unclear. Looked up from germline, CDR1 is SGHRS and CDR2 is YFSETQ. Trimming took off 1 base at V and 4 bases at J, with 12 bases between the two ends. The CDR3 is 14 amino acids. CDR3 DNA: TGCGCCAGCAGCTTGTCCGTGACATCATACGAGCAGTACTTC. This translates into CASSLSVTSYEQYF.